This T cell receptor beta chain is from a study of blood T cell repertoires in COVID-19. Whole-study context: Both acute and convalescent COVID-19 samples were obtained from the United States, Italy and Spain. Nucleic acid was either cDNA or gDNA, and it came from T cells, B-cell-depleted T cells, or PBMCs.

As handled by the study authors: By means of reference gene primer amplification, nucleated cell counts were estimated. The method was immunoSEQ multiplex PCR; TCRdb's version includes in-frame clones alone and lacks a portion of them. V and J calls and clone size are as listed in that table; D and trimming were resolved from the DNA. The sample comprises 180,000 or so clones, 70% to 90% of which are singletons, and around 3% rests with the top ten. The germline CDR1 and CDR2 sequences are SGHRS and YFSETQ. The CDR3 spans 14 residues. The V end was cut by 0 bases, the J end by 7 bases, with 8 bases between.

This chain connects TRBV5-1 to TRBJ1-6; D is unclear. This clonotype was sampled from a man in his 60s with acute or convalescent COVID-19. Sequenced input: peripheral blood. CDR3: CASSLGVLNSPLHF. The CDR3 region has the DNA TGCGCCAGCAGCTTGGGAGTGTTGAATTCACCCCTCCACTTT.